The next 7 T cell receptor beta chains were all read from a single sample in a study of T cells after yellow fever vaccination. TCRdb re-called the 5' RACE reads through MiXCR, storing one row per CDR3 protein. Of about 330,000 distinct CDR3 sequences in the sample, around 6.8% were seen once. This specimen was PBMCs, taken roughly seven weeks after the first yellow fever vaccination. The receptors were gathered from a man in his late teens or twenties who received the YFV17D yellow fever vaccine.

The chain couples TRBV4-1 to TRBJ1-5; no definite D call. CDR3 length: 13 residues. Germline CDR1 reads MGHRA; CDR2 reads YSYEKL. V was pared by 0 bases and J by 7 bases, with 7 bases between. In DNA, the CDR3 is TGCGCCAGCAGCCAAGACGGGTGGCAGCCCCAGCATTTT. It yields the protein CASSQDGWQPQHF.

This chain links TRBV7-3 with TRBJ2-7; D may match TRBD1 or TRBD2 (5 bases each). Germline CDR1 and CDR2: SGHTA and FQGTGA. This CDR3 contains 17 residues. Between the trimmed V and J ends, which lost 0 bases and 3 bases, there was a span of 18 bases. The CDR3 DNA is TGTGCCAGCAGCTTAACGAGACGTTGGGGACGGCTCTACGAGCAGTACGTC. The encoded protein is CASSLTRRWGRLYEQYV.

The rearrangement uses TRBV5-5 and TRBJ2-1, with 15 bases lining up with TRBD2. The CDR3 length is 17 residues. The junction had 9 bases not matched to a gene; V was cut back by 4 bases and J by 7 bases. The germline V gene encodes CDR1 SGHKS and CDR2 YYEKEE (reference sequence). The CDR3 loop reads CASSRTSGGVRGNEQFF. In DNA, the CDR3 is TGTGCCAGCAGCCGGACTAGCGGGGGGGTAAGAGGTAATGAGCAGTTCTTC.

The rearrangement links TRBV30 to TRBJ1-1; D not certain. This CDR3 comprises 14 residues. Deletions cut 2 bases from V and 4 bases from J, with 14 bases between. Looked up from germline, CDR1 is GTSNPN and CDR2 is SVGIG (reference sequence). The CDR3 here is CAWSTTVAGTEAFF. The CDR3, as DNA: TGTGCCTGGAGTACTACAGTGGCGGGCACTGAAGCTTTCTTT.

This clonotype was detected ten times or more. V is TRBV7-2 and J is TRBJ2-1; D gene uncertain. The CDR3 has 12 amino acids. V lost 5 bases and J 3 bases, leaving 5 bases between the germline ends. Germline V gene data show CDR1 as SGHTA and CDR2 as FQGNSA. The CDR3 DNA reads TGTGCCAGCAGCCAACTCTACAATGAGCAGTTCTTC. Its translation is CASSQLYNEQFF.

This clonotype has more than one count but fewer than ten. This chain joins TRBV7-2 and TRBJ1-2, with TRBD1 identical over 7 bases. This CDR3 has 13 residues. Trimming at V came to 2 bases and at J to 4 bases, leaving 1 base not matched to a gene. Germline assignment: CDR1 SGHTA and CDR2 FQGNSA. For the CDR3, the DNA is TGTGCCAGCAGCTTAAGGGGGCTCTATGGCTACACCTTC. Translated, it gives CASSLRGLYGYTF.

The V gene is TRBV7-3, the J gene TRBJ2-5; no clear D. Trimming took 6 bases from V and 5 from J, leaving 19 bases between them. This CDR3 has 15 residues. CDR1 is SGHTA and CDR2 is FQGTGA in the germline V gene. For the CDR3, the DNA is TGTGCCAGCAGTTTCAGCCCCTCAGATTATGAGACCCAGTACTTC. As protein: CASSFSPSDYETQYF. Complete variable domain (other parts from reference TRBV7-3 and TRBJ2-5): GAGVSQTPSNKVTEKGKYVELRCDPISGHTALYWYRQSLGQGPEFLIYFQGTGAADDSGLPNDRFFAVRPEGSVSTLKIQRTERGDSAVYLCASSFSPSDYETQYFGPGTRLLVL.